The next 13 T cell receptor beta chains were all read from a single sample in a study of spatial heterogeneity in lung cancer. Study-level results: Higher tumor mutation counts went along with higher counts of expanded intratumoral alpha and beta TCRs.

The sample's time point: sample taken at primary tumor resection. For these receptors, no antigen is known. Each CDR3 protein is one row after TCRdb ran MiXCR on the 5' RACE reads. The sample shows about 100,000 distinct CDR3 sequences, 4.4% of them seen only once. Here the sequenced sample was lung tumor tissue, taken at surgery. These receptors were obtained from a male donor with early-stage non-small cell lung cancer.

This clonotype was seen ten or more times. V gene TRBV7-2 combines with J gene TRBJ2-3, with D perhaps TRBD2 (7 bases). With 4 bases removed from V and 1 base from J, the gap between germline ends came to 9 bases. Germline values: CDR1 SGHTA, CDR2 FQGNSA. The CDR3 covers 14 residues. CDR3 sequence (DNA): TGTGCCAGCAGCTGGGGGGGCCGCACAGATACGCAGTATTTT. Translating gives CASSWGGRTDTQYF.

The sample holds a few counts of this clonotype. This sequence joins TRBV28 and TRBJ2-7; 9 nucleotides align to TRBD2. The junction had 10 bases not matched to a gene; V was cut back by 6 bases and J by 7 bases. The CDR3 extends over 14 amino acids. CDR1 MDHEN and CDR2 SYDVKM come from the germline V gene. CDR3 sequence: CASRPLAGALEQYF. The CDR3 DNA follows: TGTGCCAGCAGACCCTTAGCGGGAGCGCTAGAGCAGTACTTC.

Ten or more counts support this clonotype. The chain is built from TRBV14 and TRBJ2-1; D not resolved. V lost 0 bases to trimming and J lost 4 bases, with 4 bases between them. This CDR3 region has 13 residues. CDR1 and CDR2 from the germline V gene are SGHDN and FVKESK. The DNA of the CDR3 is TGTGCCAGCAGCCAAGATCCGTACAATGAGCAGTTCTTC. This sequence encodes CASSQDPYNEQFF.

The table lists this clonotype with many counts. The chain employs TRBV9 and TRBJ1-4, with 10 bases aligning to TRBD1. This CDR3 region has 15 residues. With 3 bases clipped from V and 7 bases from J, the junction kept 6 bases outside the gene matches. Germline V gene lookup returns CDR1 SGDLS and CDR2 YYNGEE. The CDR3 reads CASSEAGTGVEKLFF. CDR3 DNA: TGTGCCAGCAGCGAAGCCGGGACAGGGGTTGAAAAACTGTTTTTT.

J is TRBJ2-3 and V is TRBV6-1; D might be TRBD1 (6 bases). Germline assignment: CDR1 MNHNS and CDR2 SASEGT. Trimming removed 3 bases from V and 1 base from J, with 17 bases in between. This CDR3 spans 17 amino acids. The CDR3: CASSEGTGTWRTDTQYF. In DNA, the CDR3 is TGTGCCAGCAGTGAGGGTACCGGGACATGGCGCACAGATACGCAGTATTTT.

The gene calls are TRBV6-5 and TRBJ2-5; D gene unclear. Trimming pared 7 bases from V and 0 bases from J, leaving 9 bases between. This CDR3 is 13 amino acids long. The germline gives CDR1 MNHEY, CDR2 SVGAGI. CDR3 region: CASIGRDQETQYF. The CDR3 DNA is TGTGCCAGCATAGGCCGGGACCAAGAGACCCAGTACTTC.

This chain uses TRBV5-5 with TRBJ2-1; D not resolved. Germline V lookup: CDR1 SGHKS, CDR2 YYEKEE (reference sequence). V lost 1 base and J 2 bases, leaving 4 bases between the germline ends. This CDR3 contains 13 residues. DNA of the CDR3: TGTGCCAGCAGCTTGCCTACCTACAATGAGCAGTTCTTC. It specifies CASSLPTYNEQFF.

This clonotype was seen many times. The rearrangement links TRBV28 to TRBJ2-1; the D gene is possibly TRBD2 (6 bases). Germline V gene lookup returns CDR1 MDHEN and CDR2 SYDVKM. CDR3 size: 17 residues. V lost 6 bases, J lost 0 bases, and 18 bases lay in between. CDR3 amino acids: CASSPMLLAVSYNEQFF. The CDR3 region has the DNA TGTGCCAGCAGCCCTATGTTATTAGCGGTCTCCTACAATGAGCAGTTCTTC.

The chain joins TRBV6-6 to TRBJ2-2, with D possibly TRBD1 on 6 matching bases. The CDR3 spans 13 residues. CDR1 and CDR2 from the germline V gene are MNHNY and SVGAGI (reference sequence). V lost 6 bases, J lost 5 bases, and 10 bases lay in between. The CDR3 DNA reads TGTGCCAGCAGCAGGACAGATACCGGGGAGCTGTTTTTT. It yields the protein CASSRTDTGELFF.

This clonotype was found a few times. The V gene is TRBV5-1, the J gene TRBJ2-3; D might be TRBD2 (5 bases). This CDR3 spans 14 amino acids. Trimming took off 0 bases at V and 4 bases at J, with 9 bases between the two ends. From germline, CDR1 is SGHRS and CDR2 YFSETQ. CDR3 coding DNA: TGCGCCAGCAGCTTGGTGGAGGTTTCAGATACGCAGTATTTT. Translating gives CASSLVEVSDTQYF.

This clonotype has at least ten counts. The chain uses TRBV3-1 and TRBJ2-2; D ambiguous. The V and J ends lost 2 bases and 6 bases respectively, with 7 bases between them. Germline V CDR1 and CDR2: LGHDT, YNNKEL (reference sequence). The CDR3 totals 13 residues. CDR3: CASSQYISGELFF. DNA of the CDR3: TGTGCCAGCAGCCAATACATCTCCGGGGAGCTGTTTTTT.

This clonotype was found many times. This chain uses TRBV20-1 with TRBJ1-1; 9 bases are shared with TRBD1. With 3 bases clipped from V and 6 bases from J, the junction kept 2 bases outside the gene matches. This CDR3 spans 12 amino acids. Per the germline V gene, CDR1 is DFQATT and CDR2 is SNEGSKA (reference sequence). The CDR3 DNA follows: TGCAGTGCTAGGACAGGGGGATCTGAAGCTTTCTTT. Translating gives CSARTGGSEAFF.

There are many counts of this clonotype. The V gene is TRBV11-2, the J gene TRBJ2-1; weak D call: TRBD2 (5 bases). Germline assignment: CDR1 SGHAT and CDR2 FQNNGV. Trimming left V 4 bases short and J 5 bases short, with 21 bases between. There are 17 residues in the CDR3. The CDR3 bases are TGTGCCAGCAGCTCCCGGCCGAGGAGTAGCGCAGACAATGAGCAGTTCTTC. Protein product: CASSSRPRSSADNEQFF.